This TCR beta chain was captured by sequencing in a study of blood T cells in healthy people across ages. CDR1 is DFQATT, CDR2 SNEGSKA, per germline (reference sequence). The CDR3 spans 18 residues. Trimming removed 3 bases from V and 4 bases from J, with 25 bases in between. It was with a sample-barcoded 5' primer and a J-beta primer mix that a second PCR of about 6 to 12 cycles was run. TCRdb reprocessed the 5' RACE reads via MiXCR and lists one record per CDR3 protein. Altogether more than 1.4 million distinct CDR3 sequences are present, approximately 40% being singletons, with the ten largest covering roughly 7.9%.

The origin of this receptor is a woman in her late teens or twenties in good health. Sequences were obtained from blood. V usage is TRBV20-1 and J usage is TRBJ2-1, with a tentative D call TRBD1 (6 bases). Here the CDR3 reads CSASVRGNGGQIYNEQFF. Here the CDR3 DNA reads TGCAGTGCTAGCGTAAGAGGGAATGGGGGACAAATTTACAATGAGCAGTTCTTC.